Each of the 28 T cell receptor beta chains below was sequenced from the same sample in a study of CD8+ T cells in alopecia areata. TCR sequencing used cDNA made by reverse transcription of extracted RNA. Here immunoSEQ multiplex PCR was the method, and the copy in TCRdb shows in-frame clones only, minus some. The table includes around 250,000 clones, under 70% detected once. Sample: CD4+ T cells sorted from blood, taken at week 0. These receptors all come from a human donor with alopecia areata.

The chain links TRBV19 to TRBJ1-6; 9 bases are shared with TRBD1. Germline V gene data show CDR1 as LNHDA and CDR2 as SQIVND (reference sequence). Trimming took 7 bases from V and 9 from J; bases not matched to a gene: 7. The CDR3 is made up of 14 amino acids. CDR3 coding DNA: TGTGCCAGTACCCCGACAGGGGGGGGTTCACCCCTCCACTTT. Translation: CASTPTGGGSPLHF.

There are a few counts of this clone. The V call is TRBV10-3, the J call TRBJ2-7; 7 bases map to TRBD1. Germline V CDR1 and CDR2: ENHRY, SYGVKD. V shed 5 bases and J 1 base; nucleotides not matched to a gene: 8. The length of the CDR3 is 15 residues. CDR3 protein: CAISRPGQLSYEQYF. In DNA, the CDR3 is TGTGCCATCAGTAGACCGGGACAGTTATCCTACGAGCAGTACTTC.

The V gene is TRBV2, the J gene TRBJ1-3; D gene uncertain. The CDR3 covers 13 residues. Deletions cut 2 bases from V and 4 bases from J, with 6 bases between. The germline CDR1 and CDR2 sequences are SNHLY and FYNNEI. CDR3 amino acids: CASSETRGNTIYF. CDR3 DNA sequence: TGTGCCAGCAGTGAAACTCGCGGAAACACCATATATTTT.

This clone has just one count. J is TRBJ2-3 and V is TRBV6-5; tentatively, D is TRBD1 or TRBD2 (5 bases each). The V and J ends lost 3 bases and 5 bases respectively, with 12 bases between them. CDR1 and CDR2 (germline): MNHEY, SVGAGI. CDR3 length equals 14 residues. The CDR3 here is CASSYEGPRDTQYF. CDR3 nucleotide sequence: TGTGCCAGCAGTTATGAGGGACCGAGAGATACGCAGTATTTT.

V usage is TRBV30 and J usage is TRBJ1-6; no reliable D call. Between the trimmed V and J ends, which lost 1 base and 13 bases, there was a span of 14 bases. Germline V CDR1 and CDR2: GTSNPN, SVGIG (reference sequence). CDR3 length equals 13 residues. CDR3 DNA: TGTGCCTGGAGTGGCCGGGAGTCTGTTCCCCTCCACTTT. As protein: CAWSGRESVPLHF.

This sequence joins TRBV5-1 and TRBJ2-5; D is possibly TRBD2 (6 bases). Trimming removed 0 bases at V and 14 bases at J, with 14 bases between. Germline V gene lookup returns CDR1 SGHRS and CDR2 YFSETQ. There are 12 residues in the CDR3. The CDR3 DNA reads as TGCGCCAGCAGCTTGGCGGGGGACCCTCTATACTTC. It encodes CASSLAGDPLYF.

The CDR3 is CASSPNPGTRSPLHF. The CDR3, as DNA: TGTGCCAGCAGTCCCAACCCCGGGACACGATCACCCCTCCACTTT. This sequence joins TRBV7-2 and TRBJ1-6; D possibly corresponds to TRBD1 (6 bases). Germline values: CDR1 SGHTA, CDR2 FQGNSA. The ends were cut back, 6 bases at V and 10 bases at J, with 19 bases in the middle. The CDR3 runs 15 residues.

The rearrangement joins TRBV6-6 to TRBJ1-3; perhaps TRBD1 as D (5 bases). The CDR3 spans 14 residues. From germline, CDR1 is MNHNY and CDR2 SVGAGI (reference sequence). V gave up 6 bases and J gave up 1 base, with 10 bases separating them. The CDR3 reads CASRATDSGNTIYF. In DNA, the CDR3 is TGTGCCAGCAGGGCGACAGATTCTGGAAACACCATATATTTT.

The chain's CDR3 is CASSGGTIKNTEAFF. The CDR3 bases are TGTGCCAGCAGCGGCGGGACAATAAAGAACACTGAAGCTTTCTTT. The rearrangement uses TRBV7-3 and TRBJ1-1; maybe TRBD1 (6 bases). This CDR3 is built from 15 residues. Between the trimmed V and J ends, which lost 5 bases and 1 base, there was a span of 14 bases. Germline V gene data show CDR1 as SGHTA and CDR2 as FQGTGA.

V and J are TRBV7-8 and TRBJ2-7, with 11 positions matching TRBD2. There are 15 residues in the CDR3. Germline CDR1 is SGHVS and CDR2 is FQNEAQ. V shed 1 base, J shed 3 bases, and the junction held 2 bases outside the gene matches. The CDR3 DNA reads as TGTGCCAGCAGCTTAGGACTAGCGGGGAACTACGAGCAGTACTTC. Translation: CASSLGLAGNYEQYF.

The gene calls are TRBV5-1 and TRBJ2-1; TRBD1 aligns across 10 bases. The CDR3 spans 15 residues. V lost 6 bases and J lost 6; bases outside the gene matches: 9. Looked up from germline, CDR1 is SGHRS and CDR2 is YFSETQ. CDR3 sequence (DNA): TGCGCCAGCACCTCCCCCGGGACAGGGGCCAATGAGCAGTTCTTC. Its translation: CASTSPGTGANEQFF.

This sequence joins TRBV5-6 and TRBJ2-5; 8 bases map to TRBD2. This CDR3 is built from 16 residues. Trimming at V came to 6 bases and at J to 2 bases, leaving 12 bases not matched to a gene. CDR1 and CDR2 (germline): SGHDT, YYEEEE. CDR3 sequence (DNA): TGTGCCAGCACCCCCGACGGCGGGGGGCGGCAAGAGACCCAGTACTTC. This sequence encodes CASTPDGGGRQETQYF.

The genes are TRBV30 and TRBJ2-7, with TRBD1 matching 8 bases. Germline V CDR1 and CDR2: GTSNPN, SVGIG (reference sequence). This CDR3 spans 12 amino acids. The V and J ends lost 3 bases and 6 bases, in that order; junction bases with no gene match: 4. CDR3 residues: CAWRTGVAEQYF. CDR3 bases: TGTGCCTGGAGGACAGGGGTTGCCGAGCAGTACTTC.

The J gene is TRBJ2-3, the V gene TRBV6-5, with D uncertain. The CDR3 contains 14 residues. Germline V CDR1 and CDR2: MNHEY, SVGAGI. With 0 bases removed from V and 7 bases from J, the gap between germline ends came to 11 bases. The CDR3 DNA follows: TGTGCCAGCAGTTACTCAGGCCGATCTTATACGCAGTATTTT. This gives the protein CASSYSGRSYTQYF.

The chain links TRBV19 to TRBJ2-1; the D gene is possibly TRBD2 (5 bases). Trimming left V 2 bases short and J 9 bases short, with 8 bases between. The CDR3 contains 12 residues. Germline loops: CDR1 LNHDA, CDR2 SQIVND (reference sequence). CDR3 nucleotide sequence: TGTGCCAGTAGTATATCTGAGGGTGAGCAGTTCTTC. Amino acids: CASSISEGEQFF.

The CDR3 nucleotides are TGTGCCTCCAGCGGGGGCCACTACAATGAGCAGTTCTTC. Protein: CASSGGHYNEQFF. The genes are TRBV30 and TRBJ2-1, with TRBD2 matching over 8 bases. Germline V gene sequence: CDR1 GTSNPN, CDR2 SVGIG (reference sequence). This CDR3 is 13 amino acids long. Germline trimming cut 7 bases from V and 3 bases from J; bases unmatched to any gene: 5.

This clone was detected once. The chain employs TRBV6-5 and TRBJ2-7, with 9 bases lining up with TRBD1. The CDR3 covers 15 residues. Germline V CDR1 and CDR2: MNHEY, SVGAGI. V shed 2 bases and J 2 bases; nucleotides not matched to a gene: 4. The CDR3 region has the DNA TGTGCCAGCAGTTACGATGGGACAGGGACCTACGAGCAGTACTTC. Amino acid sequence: CASSYDGTGTYEQYF.

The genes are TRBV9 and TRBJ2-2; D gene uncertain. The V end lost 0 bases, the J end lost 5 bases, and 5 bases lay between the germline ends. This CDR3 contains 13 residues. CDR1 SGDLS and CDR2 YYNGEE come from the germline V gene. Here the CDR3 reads CASSVAGTGELFF. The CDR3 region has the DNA TGTGCCAGCAGCGTAGCTGGGACCGGGGAGCTGTTTTTT.

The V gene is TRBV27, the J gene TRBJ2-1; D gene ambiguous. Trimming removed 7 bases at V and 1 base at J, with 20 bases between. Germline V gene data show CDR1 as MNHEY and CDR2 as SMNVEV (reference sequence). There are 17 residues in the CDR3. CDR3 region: CASIHTFPTRSYNEQFF. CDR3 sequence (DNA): TGTGCCAGCATTCATACATTTCCGACGAGATCCTACAATGAGCAGTTCTTC.

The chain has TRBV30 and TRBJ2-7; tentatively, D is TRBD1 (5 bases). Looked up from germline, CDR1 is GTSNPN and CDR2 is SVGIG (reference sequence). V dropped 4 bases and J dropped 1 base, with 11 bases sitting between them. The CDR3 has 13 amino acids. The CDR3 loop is CAWKQELSYEQYF. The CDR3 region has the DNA TGTGCCTGGAAACAGGAGCTGTCCTACGAGCAGTACTTC.

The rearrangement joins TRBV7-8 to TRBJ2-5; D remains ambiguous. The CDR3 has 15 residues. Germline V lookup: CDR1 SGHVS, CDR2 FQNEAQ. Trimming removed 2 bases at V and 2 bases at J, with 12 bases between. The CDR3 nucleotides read TGTGCCAGCAGCTTACCACCCGGCCGGCAAGAGACCCAGTACTTC. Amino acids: CASSLPPGRQETQYF.

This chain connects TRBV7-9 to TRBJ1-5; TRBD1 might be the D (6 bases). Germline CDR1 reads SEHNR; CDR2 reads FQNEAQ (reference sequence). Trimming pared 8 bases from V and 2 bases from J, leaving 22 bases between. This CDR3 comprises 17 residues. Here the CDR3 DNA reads TGTGCCAGCCAACCAGGGGCTGGGGTGGTCGGCAATCAGCCCCAGCATTTT. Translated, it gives CASQPGAGVVGNQPQHF.

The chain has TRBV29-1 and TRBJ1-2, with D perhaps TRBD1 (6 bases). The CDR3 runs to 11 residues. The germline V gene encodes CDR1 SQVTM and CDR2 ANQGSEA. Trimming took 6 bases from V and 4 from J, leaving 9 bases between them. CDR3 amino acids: CSVRDIYGYTF. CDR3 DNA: TGCAGCGTCCGGGACATCTATGGCTACACCTTC.

CDR3 nucleotide sequence: TGTGCCAGCAGTGGGACCGGGACAGGGAACTATGGCTACACCTTC. It is translated as CASSGTGTGNYGYTF. V and J are TRBV6-6 and TRBJ1-2, with 9 bases matching TRBD1. Germline V gene sequence: CDR1 MNHNY, CDR2 SVGAGI (reference sequence). The J segment lost 2 bases and the V segment lost 5 bases, leaving 6 bases of the junction unmatched. There are 15 residues in the CDR3.

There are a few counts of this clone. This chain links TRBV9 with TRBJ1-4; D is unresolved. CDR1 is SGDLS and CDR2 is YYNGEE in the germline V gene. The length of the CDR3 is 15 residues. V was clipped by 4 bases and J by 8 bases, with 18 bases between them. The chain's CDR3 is CASSPGGDSAEKLFF. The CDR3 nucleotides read TGTGCCAGCAGCCCGGGAGGAGACTCTGCCGAAAAACTGTTTTTT.

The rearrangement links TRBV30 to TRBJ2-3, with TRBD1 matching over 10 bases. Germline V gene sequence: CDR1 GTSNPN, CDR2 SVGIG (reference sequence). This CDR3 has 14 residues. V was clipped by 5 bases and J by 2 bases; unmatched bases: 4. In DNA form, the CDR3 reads TGTGCCTGGCGGGACAGGGGACCCACAGATACGCAGTATTTT. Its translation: CAWRDRGPTDTQYF.

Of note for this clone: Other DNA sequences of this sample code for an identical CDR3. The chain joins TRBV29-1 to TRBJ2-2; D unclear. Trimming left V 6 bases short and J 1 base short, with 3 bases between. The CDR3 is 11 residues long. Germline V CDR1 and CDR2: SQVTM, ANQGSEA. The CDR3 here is CSVGNTGELFF. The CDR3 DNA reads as TGCAGCGTCGGGAACACCGGGGAGCTGTTTTTT.

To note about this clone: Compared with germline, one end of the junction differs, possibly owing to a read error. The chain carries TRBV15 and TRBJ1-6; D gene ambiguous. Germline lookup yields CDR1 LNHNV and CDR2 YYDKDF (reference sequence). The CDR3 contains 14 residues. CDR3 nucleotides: TGTGCCACCAGCCGAGAGGGCGCGTATTCACCCCTCCACTTT. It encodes CATSREGAYSPLHF.